This TCR beta chain was obtained from a study of tumor-infiltrating lymphocytes in primary liver carcinoma. A primer in the constant region served to generate TCR beta cDNA from about 470 ng of total RNA. Libraries for TCR beta were built through three nested multiplex PCR rounds, which together made up a slightly modified ARM-PCR procedure. The first two PCR rounds, approximately 11 cycles each, used TRBV1-TRBV30 forward primers and a C-beta reverse primer. MiXCR, applied by TCRdb to the multiplex PCR reads, yields one record per CDR3 protein. Found here are around 100,000 distinct CDR3 sequences, around 71% of them singletons; the top ten hold 9.5% to 15%. Worth noting for this clonotype: What it binds is not known.

Co-extracting RNA and DNA was done with roughly 17-34 mg of unsorted bulk tissue as input. The V gene's germline CDR1 is MDHEN and CDR2 SYDVKM. There are 11 residues in the CDR3. V was cut by 9 bases and J by 8 bases, with 14 bases left in between. Study-wide points: Tumor region pairs shared more overlap than did tumor-adjacent and tumor-blood pairs.

This clonotype was obtained from a woman in her fifties or sixties with primary liver carcinoma and hepatitis B virus infection. The sequenced material came from liver tumor tissue from sampling region 2. This sample's subset: tumor region T2, inferior pole. The J gene is TRBJ2-7, the V gene TRBV28, with D possibly TRBD2 on 5 matching bases. The CDR3 DNA reads TGTGCCAGTAATCCGGGGTACAAGCAGTACTTC. Translating it yields CASNPGYKQYF.